The rows below give T cell receptor beta chains drawn from one sample of a study of T cells expressing NK-cell markers. From the 5' RACE reads, TCRdb lists one entry per CDR3 protein and no DNA. This sample's table has a few hundred thousand distinct CDR3 sequences. The sequenced material came from blood T cells: a sorted CD56 or NKG2C T cell subset, CD4+ or CD8+ T cells, or bulk PBMC T cells (not recorded which). The receptors stem from a man aged 18 to 29 in good health. The CDR3 runs from the conserved cysteine through the conserved F or W.

TRBV7-2	TRBJ2-4	CASRRTSGDKNIQYF
TRBV7-2	TRBJ2-5	CASRVSGEFETQYF
TRBV7-9	TRBJ2-7	CASSQRSGGVRRYF
TRBV6-2/TRBV6-3	TRBJ2-7	CASRLVSGKEQYF
TRBV5-5	TRBJ1-3	CASSPLGEGSGNTIYF
TRBV20-1	TRBJ2-5	CSARSSRAGAYETQYF
TRBV27	TRBJ2-1	CASSPRLAGIEGEQFF
TRBV28	TRBJ1-1	CASSLTLNTEAFF
TRBV7-2	TRBJ2-2	CASTKGGANTGELFF
TRBV9	TRBJ1-1	CASSVDERNSEAFF
TRBV20-1	TRBJ2-1	CSARDTGGPKQFF
TRBV28	TRBJ2-7	CASSLARGIYEQYF
TRBV7-8	TRBJ2-3	CASSSHLAGGRADTQYF
TRBV6-5	TRBJ1-2	CASSKKTGRIYGYTF
TRBV29-1	TRBJ1-1	CSVETLFKGKAFF
TRBV15	TRBJ2-5	CATSPRTGTQETQYF
TRBV6-5	TRBJ1-2	CASSYPTGDRALGYGYTF
TRBV20-1	TRBJ2-3	CSASGGNISTDTQYF
TRBV2	TRBJ1-1	CASKGLGPEAFF
TRBV4-2	TRBJ1-3	CASSQERGVSGNTIYF
TRBV20-1	TRBJ1-3	CSASRRGLYGNTIYF
TRBV20-1	TRBJ2-7	CSARGAGVIYEQYF
TRBV13	TRBJ2-3	CASSLGGVQYF
TRBV10-3	TRBJ2-7	CAISESETSPSYEQYF
TRBV6-4	TRBJ2-1	CASSEDHAAYNEQFF
TRBV15	TRBJ2-1	CATSRDSHSSSSYNEQFF
TRBV6-2/TRBV6-3	TRBJ1-4	CASSYSIDRRGTNEKLFF
TRBV20-1	TRBJ2-1	CSAPGLAGGPYYNEQFF
TRBV5-5	TRBJ2-7	CASSSHPGTGNEQYF
TRBV2	TRBJ2-1	CASRPDRNNEQFF
TRBV5-1	TRBJ2-6	CASSVDRLHGANVLTF